The source of this TCR beta chain is a study of a mutant IDH1 vaccine in newly diagnosed glioma. Study context: Among treated patients, around 60% were male and roughly 38% female, and mean age was about 40 years. The earlier regimen, radiotherapy, temozolomide, or both, was most often both. Study-wide points: Pseudoprogression seemingly bore no relation to changes in top peripheral T cell clonotypes.

Comments on this clone: Its antigen is undetermined.

Here immunoSEQ multiplex PCR was the method, and the copy in TCRdb shows in-frame clones only, minus some. The table shows 85,000 to 100,000 clones, with about 82% occurring only once. The time point is: baseline, week 1 (first vaccination visit). Documented treatment: pre-vaccination baseline after standard-of-care therapy. Each tumor in the donors was a new WHO grade 3 or 4 astrocytoma, IDH1-mutant and ATRX-lost. The germline V gene has CDR1 SGHRS and CDR2 YFSETQ. V gave up 6 bases and J gave up 3 bases, with 7 bases separating them. The CDR3 spans 12 residues. The chain carries TRBV5-1 and TRBJ2-1, with D possibly TRBD2 on 6 matching bases. The sample consisted of PBMCs, taken from a glioma patient treated with radiotherapy, temozolomide or both. The sequence derives from a man between 35 and 55 years old with glioma. The CDR3 here is CASKEGYNEQFF. In nucleotides, the CDR3 is TGCGCCAGCAAGGAGGGCTACAATGAGCAGTTCTTC.